This TCR beta chain was profiled in a study of long-term antiretroviral therapy in people with HIV. Findings and limits, study-wide: Across all time points, the repertoire was dominated by clones that expanded before ART. HIV repertoires spanned tighter CDR3 length ranges than controls did.

A note on this clone: Its antigen remains unknown.

Running of the v3.0 immunoSEQ assay took place at survey level. TCRdb keeps only in-frame clones here, not all; method: immunoSEQ multiplex PCR. Of some 24,000 clones detected, roughly 90% appear once; the ten largest clones hold around 8.7%. Looked up from germline, CDR1 is SGHRS and CDR2 is YFSETQ. V lost 2 bases, J lost 6 bases, and 18 bases lay in between. This CDR3 comprises 15 residues. The chain links TRBV5-1 to TRBJ2-7; D possibly corresponds to TRBD1 (5 bases). This TCR came from a man aged 45-65 years with HIV. Sequencing used unsorted PBMCs, obtained 1.8 years before starting antiretroviral therapy. CDR3 sequence: CASSFGQALGGEQYF. CDR3 in DNA: TGCGCCAGCAGCTTCGGACAAGCCCTCGGCGGCGAGCAGTACTTC.